The next 16 T cell receptor beta chains were all read from a single sample in a study of early T cells in non-severe SARS-CoV-2 infection. TCRdb re-called the 5' RACE reads through MiXCR, storing one row per CDR3 protein. Counted here are under 20,000 distinct CDR3 sequences, roughly 5.1% occurring once; the ten biggest clones make up 6.7%. The sequenced material came from whole blood. These receptors were collected from an adult who was a healthcare worker with PCR-confirmed SARS-CoV-2 infection or an uninfected control (not recorded which).

This clonotype was detected ten times or more. The chain recombines TRBV20-1 with TRBJ2-7; 11 bases are a match to TRBD2. The trim removed 5 bases at V and 2 bases at J, leaving 5 bases unmatched. The CDR3 consists of 14 residues. In germline, CDR1 is DFQATT, CDR2 SNEGSKA (reference sequence). As DNA, the CDR3 is TGCAGTGCTGAGGGGGGACTAGCGGCCTACGAGCAGTACTTC. Its protein product is CSAEGGLAAYEQYF.

This clonotype was found many times. This rearrangement joins TRBV20-1 to TRBJ2-3, with 15 bases fitting TRBD2. The CDR3 sequence is 18 residues long. CDR1 and CDR2 (germline): DFQATT, SNEGSKA (reference sequence). The ends lost 0 bases at V and 7 bases at J; junction bases unmatched: 11. In nucleotides, the CDR3 is TGCAGTGCTAGAGATCCCTCAGGACTAGCGGGAGGGCCGTATACGCAGTATTTT. Translated, it gives CSARDPSGLAGGPYTQYF.

The CDR3 nucleotides are TGCGCCAGCAGCCAGCTTCGGAAGAACTCACCCCTCCACTTT. Residues: CASSQLRKNSPLHF. The chain combines TRBV4-3 with TRBJ1-6; D remains unclear. The germline V gene encodes CDR1 LGHNA and CDR2 YSLEER. Trimming cost V 3 bases and J 10 bases, with 13 bases left between them. This CDR3 contains 14 residues.

This clonotype was seen many times. The rearrangement links TRBV5-1 to TRBJ2-2, with 8 bases matching TRBD2. CDR1 and CDR2 (germline): SGHRS, YFSETQ. The ends lost 2 bases at V and 4 bases at J; junction bases unmatched: 7. This CDR3 is built from 16 residues. In nucleotides, the CDR3 is TGCGCCAGCAGCTTTGTCGCGGGAGGTCCCACCGGGGAGCTGTTTTTT. Its protein is CASSFVAGGPTGELFF.

The chain joins TRBV9 to TRBJ2-7; TRBD2 aligns across 10 bases. CDR1 and CDR2 from the germline V gene are SGDLS and YYNGEE. CDR3 length equals 16 residues. Trimming took 2 bases from V and 4 from J; bases not matched to a gene: 9. As DNA, the CDR3 is TGTGCCAGCAGCGTGGGTAGCGGGAGGACGACATACGAGCAGTACTTC. The encoded protein is CASSVGSGRTTYEQYF. The full variable domain, with the rest looked up from reference TRBV9 and TRBJ2-7, is DSGVTQTPKHLITATGQRVTLRCSPRSGDLSVYWYQQSLDQGLQFLIQYYNGEERAKGNILERFSAQQFPDLHSELNLSSLELGDSALYFCASSVGSGRTTYEQYFGPGTRLTVT.

V usage is TRBV7-9 and J usage is TRBJ2-1; 7 positions agree with TRBD2. This CDR3 is built from 11 residues. J lost 13 bases, V lost 3 bases, and 3 bases had no gene match. CDR1 SEHNR and CDR2 FQNEAQ come from the germline V gene (reference sequence). As DNA, the CDR3 is TGTGCCAGCAGCTTCCCGGGACTACAGTTCTTC. Protein product: CASSFPGLQFF.

This clonotype was seen many times. V gene TRBV9 combines with J gene TRBJ2-5, with D perhaps TRBD1 (6 bases). Per germline, CDR1 SGDLS and CDR2 YYNGEE. The ends were cut back, 6 bases at V and 5 bases at J, with 26 bases in the middle. CDR3 length: 17 amino acids. The CDR3 here is CASTSRSSLGARETQYF. The CDR3 nucleotides are TGTGCCAGCACCTCAAGGTCCTCCCTGGGGGCAAGGGAGACCCAGTACTTC.

This clonotype is judged medium-sized. The chain combines TRBV7-2 with TRBJ2-1; 12 bases map to TRBD2. This CDR3 comprises 15 residues. Germline CDR1 and CDR2: SGHTA and FQGNSA. V dropped 5 bases and J dropped 9; count of bases not matched to a gene: 8. CDR3: CASSASGRGLSEQFF. The CDR3 region has the DNA TGTGCCAGCAGCGCTAGCGGGAGGGGGTTAAGTGAGCAGTTCTTC.

This clonotype occurred many times. The rearrangement links TRBV20-1 to TRBJ2-7; tentative D call: TRBD2 (5 bases). CDR3 size: 14 residues. The V end was cut by 2 bases, the J end by 0 bases, with 11 bases between. In germline, CDR1 is DFQATT, CDR2 SNEGSKA (reference sequence). Written as DNA, the CDR3 is TGCAGTGCTAGAAGGATAGCGACCTCCTACGAGCAGTACTTC. Encoded protein: CSARRIATSYEQYF.

V gene TRBV4-1 combines with J gene TRBJ2-7, with 11 bases aligning to TRBD2. The ends lost 4 bases at V and 6 bases at J; junction bases unmatched: 11. CDR3 length: 16 amino acids. Germline V gene lookup returns CDR1 MGHRA and CDR2 YSYEKL. The CDR3 region has the DNA TGCGCCAGCAGCCCGCTTACTAGCGGGAGTTCAGGCGAGCAGTACTTC. Protein sequence: CASSPLTSGSSGEQYF.

This clonotype was seen repeatedly, ten times or more. The gene calls are TRBV4-3 and TRBJ1-4; D gene ambiguous. Germline-derived CDR1 and CDR2 are LGHNA and YSLEER. The CDR3 has 15 residues. Trimming pared 1 base from V and 5 bases from J, leaving 11 bases between. In DNA form, the CDR3 reads TGCGCCAGCAGCCAAGTGGTCAAAAGAAATGAAAAACTGTTTTTT. It translates to CASSQVVKRNEKLFF.

This clonotype occurred many times. V and J are TRBV7-2 and TRBJ2-1, with TRBD2 identical over 10 bases. The CDR3 length is 12 residues. Trimming cost V 5 bases and J 10 bases; bases outside gene matches: 2. The V gene's germline CDR1 is SGHTA and CDR2 FQGNSA. The CDR3 region has the DNA TGTGCCAGCAGCAAGGGACTAGCGGAGCAGTTCTTC. Translated: CASSKGLAEQFF.

This clonotype came up many times. This rearrangement joins TRBV12-3 or TRBV12-4 to TRBJ2-7; TRBD1 matches at 11 bases. This CDR3 region has 14 residues. The V and J ends lost 6 bases and 4 bases, in that order; junction bases with no gene match: 5. This CDR3 is CASSPGTGGYEQYF. CDR3 DNA: TGTGCCAGCAGCCCCGGGACAGGGGGTTACGAGCAGTACTTC.

DNA for the CDR3: TGCGCCAGCAGCCAAGATGTGGGGGAGGGCCACACTGAGCAGTTCTTC. Translated: CASSQDVGEGHTEQFF. The chain joins TRBV4-1 to TRBJ2-1, with TRBD2 matching over 7 bases. In germline, CDR1 is MGHRA, CDR2 YSYEKL. The CDR3 contains 16 residues. V was clipped by 0 bases and J by 9 bases; unmatched bases: 11.

The chain recombines TRBV4-3 with TRBJ1-3, with no clear D. This CDR3 region has 15 residues. The germline gives CDR1 LGHNA, CDR2 YSLEER. The ends were cut back, 1 base at V and 7 bases at J, with 14 bases in the middle. CDR3 DNA sequence: TGCGCCAGCAGCCAAGGGGCCCTACCGGGGAACACCATATATTTT. Translation gives CASSQGALPGNTIYF.

This clonotype was found many times. The chain combines TRBV14 with TRBJ1-1; 7 nucleotides match TRBD1. Germline trimming cut 5 bases from V and 4 bases from J; bases unmatched to any gene: 10. In germline, CDR1 is SGHDN, CDR2 FVKESK. The CDR3 is 15 residues long. The CDR3 sequence is CASSLPGQLSTEAFF. The CDR3 DNA reads as TGTGCCAGCAGCTTACCGGGACAGCTGAGCACTGAAGCTTTCTTT. Supplemented by reference TRBV14 and TRBJ1-1, the full variable domain reads EAGVTQFPSHSVIEKGQTVTLRCDPISGHDNLYWYRRVMGKEIKFLLHFVKESKQDESGMPNNRFLAERTGGTYSTLKVQPAELEDSGVYFCASSLPGQLSTEAFFGQGTRLTVV.